This TCR beta chain was identified during a study of blood T cell repertoires in COVID-19. Study details: PBMCs, B-cell-depleted T cells, or T cells provided the cDNA or gDNA that made up the material.

Sequenced by immunoSEQ multiplex PCR; TCRdb stores in-frame clones only, minus some. Found here are about 150,000 clones, approximately 80% of them singletons; the top ten hold 10% to 15%. Germline values: CDR1 MDHEN, CDR2 SYDVKM. V was pared by 4 bases and J by 3 bases, with 10 bases between. The CDR3 consists of 14 residues. This TCR was sampled from a man between 60 and 75 years old with active or convalescent COVID-19. The chain combines TRBV28 with TRBJ1-5, with a tentative D call TRBD1 (5 bases). The sample comprised peripheral blood. The CDR3 DNA reads TGTGCCAGCAGTTCAACAGGACCCAATCAGCCCCAGCATTTT. It encodes CASSSTGPNQPQHF.